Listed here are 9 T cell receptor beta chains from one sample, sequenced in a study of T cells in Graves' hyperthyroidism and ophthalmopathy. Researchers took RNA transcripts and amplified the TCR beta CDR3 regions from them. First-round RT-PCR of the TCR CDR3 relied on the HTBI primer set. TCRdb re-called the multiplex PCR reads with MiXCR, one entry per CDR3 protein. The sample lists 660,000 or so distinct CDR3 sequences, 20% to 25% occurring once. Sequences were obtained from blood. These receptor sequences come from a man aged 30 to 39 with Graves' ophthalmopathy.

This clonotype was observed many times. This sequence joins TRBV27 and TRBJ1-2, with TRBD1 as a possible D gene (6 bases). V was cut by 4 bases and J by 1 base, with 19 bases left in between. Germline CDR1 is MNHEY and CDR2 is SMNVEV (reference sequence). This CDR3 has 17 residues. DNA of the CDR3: TGTGCCAGCAGTTCCTTGGACAGAACTTCCTTTAACTATGGCTACACCTTC. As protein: CASSSLDRTSFNYGYTF.

In DNA, the CDR3 is TGTGCCAGCAGCTGGAGCGGGAGTCCGAGCTCCTACAATGAGCAGTTCTTC. Translated: CASSWSGSPSSYNEQFF. V gene TRBV5-5 combines with J gene TRBJ2-1, with 8 bases lining up with TRBD2. This CDR3 has 17 residues. J gave up 0 bases and V 3 bases, and 8 bases lay outside the gene matches. Per the germline V gene, CDR1 is SGHKS and CDR2 is YYEKEE (reference sequence).

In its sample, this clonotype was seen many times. The CDR3 region is CASSPLRGAAEAFF. DNA of the CDR3: TGTGCCAGCTCACCCTTGCGGGGGGCGGCTGAAGCTTTCTTT. V usage is TRBV11-2 and J usage is TRBJ1-1; TRBD1 is a possible D gene (6 bases). CDR1 SGHAT and CDR2 FQNNGV come from the germline V gene. The CDR3 covers 14 residues. V was shortened by 8 bases and J by 6 bases, with 19 bases between the two germline ends. Filled out from reference TRBV11-2 and TRBJ1-1, the complete variable domain reads EAGVAQSPRYKIIEKRQSVAFWCNPISGHATLYWYQQILGQGPKLLIQFQNNGVVDDSQLPKDRFSAERLKGVDSTLKIQPAKLEDSAVYLCASSPLRGAAEAFFGQGTRLTVV.

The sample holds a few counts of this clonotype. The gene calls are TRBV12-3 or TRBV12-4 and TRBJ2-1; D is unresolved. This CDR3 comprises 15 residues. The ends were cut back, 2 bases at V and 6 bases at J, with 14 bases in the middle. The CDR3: CASSLLARIRNEQFF. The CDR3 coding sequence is TGTGCCAGCAGTTTACTGGCTAGAATACGCAATGAGCAGTTCTTC.

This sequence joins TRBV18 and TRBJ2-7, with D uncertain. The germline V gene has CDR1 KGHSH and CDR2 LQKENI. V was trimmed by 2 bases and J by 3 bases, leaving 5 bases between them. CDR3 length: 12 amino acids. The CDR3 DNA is TGTGCCAGCTCACCATCTGACTACGAGCAGTACTTC. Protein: CASSPSDYEQYF.

DNA of the CDR3: TGCAGCGTTGAACCCGGGCAGGGCAAGTACGAGCAGTACTTC. It specifies CSVEPGQGKYEQYF. V gene TRBV29-1 combines with J gene TRBJ2-7; possibly TRBD1 for D (5 bases). The CDR3 is made up of 14 amino acids. Per the germline V gene, CDR1 is SQVTM and CDR2 is ANQGSEA. Trimming pared 2 bases from V and 4 bases from J, leaving 15 bases between.

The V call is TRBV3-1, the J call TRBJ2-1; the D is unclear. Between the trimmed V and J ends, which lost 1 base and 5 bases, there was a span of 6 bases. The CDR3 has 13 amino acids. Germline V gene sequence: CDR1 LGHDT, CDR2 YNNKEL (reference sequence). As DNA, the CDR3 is TGTGCCAGCAGCCAAGGGTACAACAATGAGCAGTTCTTC. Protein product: CASSQGYNNEQFF.

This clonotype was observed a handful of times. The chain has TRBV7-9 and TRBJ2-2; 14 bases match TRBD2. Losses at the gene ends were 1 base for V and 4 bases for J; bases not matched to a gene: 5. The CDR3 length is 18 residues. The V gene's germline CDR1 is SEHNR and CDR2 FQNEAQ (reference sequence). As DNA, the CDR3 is TGTGCCAGCAGCTTAGGACTAGCGGGAGGGCCAATCACCGGGGAGCTGTTTTTT. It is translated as CASSLGLAGGPITGELFF.

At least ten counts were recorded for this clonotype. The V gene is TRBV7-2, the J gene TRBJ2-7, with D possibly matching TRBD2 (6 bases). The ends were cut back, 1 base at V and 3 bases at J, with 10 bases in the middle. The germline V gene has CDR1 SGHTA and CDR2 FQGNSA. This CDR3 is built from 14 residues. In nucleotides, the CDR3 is TGTGCCAGCAGCTTAGGGGAGGCCCACTACGAGCAGTACTTC. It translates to CASSLGEAHYEQYF. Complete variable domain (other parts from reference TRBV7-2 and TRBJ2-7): GAGVSQSPSNKVTEKGKDVELRCDPISGHTALYWYRQSLGQGLEFLIYFQGNSAPDKSGLPSDRFSAERTGGSVSTLTIQRTQQEDSAVYLCASSLGEAHYEQYFGPGTRLTVT.